These 32 T cell receptor beta chains were sequenced from one sample in a study of blood T cell repertoires in COVID-19. Repertoires were generated with immunoSEQ multiplex PCR, while TCRdb's copy carries only in-frame clones and drops some. The table includes about 180,000 clones, 81% detected once. Sequencing was carried out using PBMCs or T cells enriched from blood (not recorded which). These receptor sequences come from a woman aged 40-49 years with acute COVID-19.

This chain links TRBV14 with TRBJ2-2, with 7 positions matching TRBD1. The germline gives CDR1 SGHDN, CDR2 FVKESK. With V trimmed by 5 bases and J by 6 bases, 6 bases remained unmatched. This CDR3 has 14 amino acids. CDR3 region: CASSTRQGSGELFF. Written as DNA, the CDR3 is TGTGCCAGCAGCACCCGACAGGGCTCCGGGGAGCTGTTTTTT.

V gene TRBV5-6 combines with J gene TRBJ1-2, with TRBD1 identical over 9 bases. Germline CDR1 SGHDT, CDR2 YYEEEE. The CDR3 is 13 amino acids. J was trimmed by 8 bases and V by 4 bases; bases with no gene match: 6. CDR3 coding DNA: TGTGCCAGCAGCCGGGGACAGGGAGAGGGCTACACCTTC. This codes for CASSRGQGEGYTF.

This clone occurred once. V and J are TRBV3-1 (or the pseudogene TRBV3-2) and TRBJ2-3; 8 bases fit TRBD2. CDR1 and CDR2 from the germline V gene are LGHDT and YNNKEL (reference sequence). The J segment lost 3 bases and the V segment lost 1 base, leaving 3 bases of the junction unmatched. This CDR3 has 15 residues. The CDR3 is CASSQVGLVTDTQYF. For the CDR3, the DNA is TGTGCCAGCAGCCAAGTGGGACTAGTAACAGATACGCAGTATTTT.

V and J are TRBV9 and TRBJ1-2; D is unclear. The CDR3 consists of 16 residues. Germline CDR1 and CDR2: SGDLS and YYNGEE. V was cut by 3 bases and J by 0 bases, with 15 bases left in between. CDR3 sequence reads: CASSAPRGKTNYGYTF. The CDR3, as DNA: TGTGCCAGCAGCGCACCTCGAGGTAAAACTAACTATGGCTACACCTTC.

The rearrangement joins TRBV19 to TRBJ2-5; 7 nucleotides align to TRBD2. The CDR3 is 16 amino acids. The J segment lost 4 bases and the V segment lost 6 bases, leaving 14 bases of the junction unmatched. Per germline, CDR1 LNHDA and CDR2 SQIVND (reference sequence). In nucleotides, the CDR3 is TGTGCCAGTAGCTTATTTCTAGCGGTTGGAGGAGAGACCCAGTACTTC. Protein product: CASSLFLAVGGETQYF.

DNA of the CDR3: TGCGCCAGCAGTGAGCGTTCCTACGGAGCTTTCTTT. This sequence encodes CASSERSYGAFF. The chain uses TRBV10-2 and TRBJ1-1, with D uncertain. Germline V gene lookup returns CDR1 WSHSY and CDR2 SAAADI. Trimming removed 2 bases from V and 10 bases from J, with 11 bases in between. The CDR3 is made up of 12 amino acids.

This clone was observed a few times. The chain uses TRBV25-1 and TRBJ1-3; possibly TRBD1 for D (5 bases). Germline-derived CDR1 and CDR2 are MGHDK and SYGVNS. Trimming took 3 bases from V and 4 from J, leaving 10 bases between them. The CDR3 has 14 amino acids. The CDR3 spells CASSDRGLGNTIYF. The CDR3, as DNA: TGTGCCAGCAGTGATAGGGGACTCGGAAACACCATATATTTT.

The CDR3 protein is CASSANRGRGEKLFF. For the CDR3, the DNA is TGTGCCAGCAGCGCAAACAGGGGGCGTGGAGAAAAACTGTTTTTT. V gene TRBV6-5 combines with J gene TRBJ1-4; 9 bases are shared with TRBD1. Germline CDR1 is MNHEY and CDR2 is SVGAGI. Trimming took 6 bases from V and 8 from J; bases not matched to a gene: 10. This CDR3 comprises 15 residues.

The V call is TRBV4-1, the J call TRBJ1-2, with 8 bases lining up with TRBD1. Germline CDR1 reads MGHRA; CDR2 reads YSYEKL. V dropped 1 base and J dropped 4; count of bases not matched to a gene: 2. The CDR3 sequence is 14 residues long. CDR3 DNA: TGCGCCAGCAGCCAAGTGGGGACAGGCTATGGCTACACCTTC. Translating it yields CASSQVGTGYGYTF.

The rearrangement links TRBV13 to TRBJ1-2, with D hard to call. V was cut by 5 bases and J by 4 bases, with 14 bases left in between. From germline, CDR1 is PRHDT and CDR2 FYEKMQ (reference sequence). This CDR3 has 14 amino acids. For the CDR3, the DNA is TGTGCCAGCAGCCCAGGCGAAATCCTCTATGGCTACACCTTC. Amino acids: CASSPGEILYGYTF.

The chain carries TRBV11-1 and TRBJ2-3; D call uncertain. V lost 0 bases, J lost 0 bases, and 7 bases lay in between. Germline CDR1 reads SGHAT; CDR2 reads FQDESV (reference sequence). The CDR3 has 15 residues. The CDR3 loop reads CASSLAGFSTDTQYF. The CDR3 DNA follows: TGTGCCAGCAGCTTAGCGGGCTTCAGCACAGATACGCAGTATTTT.

This chain links TRBV7-2 with TRBJ1-6, with TRBD1 identical over 7 bases. This CDR3 has 15 amino acids. Trimming removed 5 bases from V and 5 bases from J; junction bases left unmatched: 6. Germline V gene lookup returns CDR1 SGHTA and CDR2 FQGNSA. In nucleotides, the CDR3 is TGTGCCAGCAGCAAATCGACAGGGAATAATTCACCCCTCCACTTT. It codes for CASSKSTGNNSPLHF.

The chain carries TRBV5-1 and TRBJ2-5, with 13 bases identical to TRBD2. Germline V gene data show CDR1 as SGHRS and CDR2 as YFSETQ. CDR3 length: 16 amino acids. Trimming removed 1 base from V and 3 bases from J; junction bases left unmatched: 3. The CDR3 sequence: CASSLSGTSGKETQYF. CDR3 DNA: TGCGCCAGCAGCTTGTCCGGGACTAGCGGGAAAGAGACCCAGTACTTC. The whole variable domain, filled in from reference TRBV5-1 and TRBJ2-5, reads KAGVTQTPRYLIKTRGQQVTLSCSPISGHRSVSWYQQTPGQGLQFLFEYFSETQRNKGNFPGRFSGRQFSNSRSEMNVSTLELGDSALYLCASSLSGTSGKETQYFGPGTRLLVL.

The rearrangement links TRBV6-1 to TRBJ1-6, with a weak D call TRBD1 (6 bases). V was trimmed by 2 bases and J by 0 bases, leaving 17 bases between them. This CDR3 has 19 residues. Germline values: CDR1 MNHNS, CDR2 SASEGT. CDR3 region: CASSESKGVLSSYNSPLHF. The CDR3 coding sequence is TGTGCCAGCAGTGAAAGTAAGGGGGTCCTCAGCTCCTATAATTCACCCCTCCACTTT.

This chain joins TRBV7-9 and TRBJ2-5, with TRBD2 matching 10 bases. V lost 0 bases to trimming and J lost 5 bases; unmatched junction nucleotides: 6. CDR1 and CDR2 (germline): SEHNR, FQNEAQ (reference sequence). The CDR3 loop spans 16 amino acids. The DNA of the CDR3 is TGTGCCAGCAGCTTAGCGTTTAGCGGGAGGAGGGAGACCCAGTACTTC. Amino acids: CASSLAFSGRRETQYF.

Concerning this clone itself: Other DNA variants within this sample encode the same CDR3. The chain uses TRBV12-3 or TRBV12-4 and TRBJ1-1; no clear D. Trimming removed 6 bases at V and 1 base at J, with 9 bases between. The CDR3 runs 13 residues. The CDR3 DNA is TGTGCCAGCAGCCTTCTGGCGAACACTGAAGCTTTCTTT. Amino acids: CASSLLANTEAFF.

This sequence joins TRBV2 and TRBJ2-3; 12 bases fit TRBD2. V lost 6 bases to trimming and J lost 6 bases; unmatched junction nucleotides: 13. The CDR3 has 17 amino acids. Germline lookup yields CDR1 SNHLY and CDR2 FYNNEI. The CDR3 DNA sequence: TGTGCCAGCAGACCCGGACTAGCGGGATGGGCCACGGATACGCAGTATTTT. This codes for CASRPGLAGWATDTQYF. Supplemented by reference TRBV2 and TRBJ2-3, the full variable domain reads EPEVTQTPSHQVTQMGQEVILRCVPISNHLYFYWYRQILGQKVEFLVSFYNNEISEKSEIFDDQFSVERPDGSNFTLKIRSTKLEDSAMYFCASRPGLAGWATDTQYFGPGTRLTVL.

This chain links TRBV5-4 with TRBJ2-7; 12 bases are shared with TRBD2. This CDR3 has 18 residues. V lost 0 bases, J lost 1 base, and 8 bases stayed unmatched. Germline V CDR1 and CDR2: SGHNT, YYREEE (reference sequence). The CDR3 spells CASSLVPSGREGSYEQYF. CDR3 bases: TGTGCCAGCAGCTTGGTGCCTAGCGGGAGGGAAGGGTCCTACGAGCAGTACTTC.

The chain has TRBV30 and TRBJ1-1, with D perhaps TRBD1 (5 bases). The CDR3 spans 14 residues. V lost 3 bases and J 0 bases, leaving 11 bases between the germline ends. Germline CDR1 and CDR2: GTSNPN and SVGIG (reference sequence). CDR3 sequence reads: CAWRQVGLNTEAFF. The CDR3 coding sequence is TGTGCCTGGAGACAGGTCGGATTGAACACTGAAGCTTTCTTT.

The V gene is TRBV11-2, the J gene TRBJ1-1, with TRBD1 matching over 8 bases. Germline CDR1 reads SGHAT; CDR2 reads FQNNGV. The CDR3 consists of 13 residues. The V and J ends lost 5 bases and 4 bases, in that order; junction bases with no gene match: 3. CDR3 sequence (DNA): TGTGCCAGCAGCAAAACAGGGGGCACTGAAGCTTTCTTT. This encodes CASSKTGGTEAFF.

The sample holds a few counts of this clone. The chain combines TRBV5-1 with TRBJ1-2, with 7 positions matching TRBD1. Germline V gene lookup returns CDR1 SGHRS and CDR2 YFSETQ. The CDR3 covers 14 residues. V dropped 0 bases and J dropped 14; count of bases not matched to a gene: 13. CDR3 sequence reads: CASSLAGRGIGETF. The CDR3, as DNA: TGCGCCAGCAGCTTGGCAGGCAGGGGGATAGGCGAAACCTTC. Full variable domain (rest looked up from reference TRBV5-1 and TRBJ1-2): KAGVTQTPRYLIKTRGQQVTLSCSPISGHRSVSWYQQTPGQGLQFLFEYFSETQRNKGNFPGRFSGRQFSNSRSEMNVSTLELGDSALYLCASSLAGRGIGETFGSGTRLTVV.

This clone was seen a handful of times. The J gene is TRBJ2-7, the V gene TRBV3-1 (or the pseudogene TRBV3-2); possible D gene TRBD1, 6 bases. The V gene's germline CDR1 is LGHDT and CDR2 YNNKEL (reference sequence). Trimming removed 4 bases from V and 4 bases from J, with 17 bases in between. The CDR3 loop spans 15 amino acids. CDR3 amino acids: CASSRRGEGRYEQYF. As DNA, the CDR3 is TGTGCCAGCAGCCGCAGGGGTGAGGGTCGGTACGAGCAGTACTTC.

V gene TRBV6-5 combines with J gene TRBJ2-5; the match to TRBD2 covers 10 bases. Germline CDR1 reads MNHEY; CDR2 reads SVGAGI. V was pared by 6 bases and J by 2 bases, with 6 bases of the junction left unmatched. The CDR3 covers 15 residues. This CDR3 is CASSPTSGKQETQYF. The DNA of the CDR3 is TGTGCCAGCAGCCCCACTAGCGGGAAGCAAGAGACCCAGTACTTC.

This chain connects TRBV24-1 to TRBJ2-5, with 9 bases lining up with TRBD1. V lost 4 bases and J lost 1; bases outside the gene matches: 3. CDR3 length equals 15 residues. In germline, CDR1 is KGHDR, CDR2 SFDVKD. In DNA form, the CDR3 reads TGTGCCACCAGTGACCCGACAGGGGGCCAAGAGACCCAGTACTTC. Translating it yields CATSDPTGGQETQYF.

V usage is TRBV19 and J usage is TRBJ2-7, with D tentatively TRBD2 (5 bases). The length of the CDR3 is 13 residues. The V and J ends lost 4 bases and 4 bases respectively, with 11 bases between them. Germline CDR1 reads LNHDA; CDR2 reads SQIVND (reference sequence). The CDR3 sequence is CASSTSGIYEQYF. In DNA, the CDR3 is TGTGCCAGTAGTACCTCGGGGATTTACGAGCAGTACTTC.

This clone was seen a few times. V gene TRBV13 combines with J gene TRBJ1-3; D is ambiguous. The germline V and J ends were trimmed by 2 bases and 8 bases, with 7 bases remaining between them. The germline CDR1 and CDR2 sequences are PRHDT and FYEKMQ (reference sequence). This CDR3 comprises 12 residues. The CDR3 loop is CASSLLRDTIYF. The CDR3 DNA sequence: TGTGCCAGCAGCTTATTGAGAGACACCATATATTTT.

This rearrangement joins TRBV4-1 to TRBJ1-1; 7 bases match TRBD1. The CDR3 has 13 residues. V dropped 5 bases and J dropped 11; count of bases not matched to a gene: 11. Germline values: CDR1 MGHRA, CDR2 YSYEKL. CDR3 in amino acids: CASSTPDRLLAFF. The CDR3 DNA is TGCGCCAGCAGCACCCCGGACAGGCTTCTCGCTTTCTTT.

V gene TRBV7-2 combines with J gene TRBJ2-1, with 15 nucleotides matching TRBD2. Germline V gene lookup returns CDR1 SGHTA and CDR2 FQGNSA. J was trimmed by 4 bases and V by 4 bases; bases with no gene match: 5. The CDR3 contains 17 residues. The CDR3 DNA is TGTGCCAGCAGCTCGGGACTAGCGGGAGGCTCTTACAATGAGCAGTTCTTC. Its protein is CASSSGLAGGSYNEQFF.

This chain uses TRBV4-1 with TRBJ1-1, with a weak D call TRBD1 (5 bases). Trimming took 4 bases from V and 1 from J, leaving 10 bases between them. Germline lookup yields CDR1 MGHRA and CDR2 YSYEKL. The CDR3 covers 14 residues. CDR3 DNA: TGCGCCAGCAGCCCTCAGGGTTCGAACACTGAAGCTTTCTTT. Protein product: CASSPQGSNTEAFF.

With regard to this clone: Other DNA sequences from this sample encode an identical CDR3 as well. CDR3 nucleotides: TGTGCCTGGAGTTGGCAGGGGGGTGAAAAACTGTTTTTT. It is translated as CAWSWQGGEKLFF. The chain combines TRBV30 with TRBJ1-4; 7 nucleotides line up with TRBD1. The CDR3 extends over 13 amino acids. V was pared by 2 bases and J by 7 bases, with 4 bases of the junction left unmatched. Germline V gene data show CDR1 as GTSNPN and CDR2 as SVGIG (reference sequence).

The DNA of the CDR3 is TGCAGCGTACTTGTTGAGGGTTCCGGGACAGACAATGAGCAGTTCTTC. As protein: CSVLVEGSGTDNEQFF. The chain is built from TRBV29-1 and TRBJ2-1; 7 bases fit TRBD1. The CDR3 runs 16 residues. Germline CDR1 and CDR2: SQVTM and ANQGSEA. Trimming removed 6 bases from V and 5 bases from J; junction bases left unmatched: 16.

J is TRBJ1-1 and V is TRBV2, with unresolved D. This CDR3 contains 15 residues. Germline CDR1 is SNHLY and CDR2 is FYNNEI. CDR3 sequence: CVRGGGSLANTEAFF. In DNA, the CDR3 is TGTGTCCGCGGTGGAGGTTCCCTCGCGAACACTGAAGCTTTCTTT.